The T cell receptor (beta chain) described here comes from a study of blood T cell repertoires in COVID-19. Turning to the study itself: Samples came from the United States, Italy and Spain, spanning acute and convalescent COVID-19. T cells, B-cell-depleted T cells, or PBMCs supplied cDNA or gDNA.

This CDR3 has 16 residues. Trimming cost V 5 bases and J 0 bases, with 16 bases left between them. CDR1 and CDR2 from the germline V gene are MNHEY and SVGEGT. This clone was seen a single time. TCRdb's copy holds only in-frame clones and misses some; the assay was immunoSEQ multiplex PCR. The table shows nearly 95,000 clones, with about 74% occurring only once. Sequencing used peripheral blood. The clonotype comes from a man between 65 and 85 years old with COVID-19, enrolled during active disease. The chain joins TRBV6-2 or TRBV6-3 to TRBJ2-5, with D maybe TRBD2 (5 bases). The CDR3 bases are TGTGCCAGCAGTGGTTTGGACTCTCGGTACCAAGAGACCCAGTACTTC. As protein: CASSGLDSRYQETQYF.